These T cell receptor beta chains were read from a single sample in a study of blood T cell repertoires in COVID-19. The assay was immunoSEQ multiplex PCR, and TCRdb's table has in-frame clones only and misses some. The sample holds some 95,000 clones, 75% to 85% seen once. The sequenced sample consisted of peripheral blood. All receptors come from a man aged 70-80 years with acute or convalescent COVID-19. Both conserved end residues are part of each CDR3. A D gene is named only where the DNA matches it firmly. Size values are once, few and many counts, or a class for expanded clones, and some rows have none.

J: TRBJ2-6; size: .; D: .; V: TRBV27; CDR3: CASSFRTLGGANVLTF; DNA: TGTGCCAGCAGTTTCCGAACACTAGGCGGGGCCAACGTCCTGACTTTC
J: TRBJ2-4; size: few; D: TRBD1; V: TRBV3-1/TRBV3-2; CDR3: CASSQGQSDIQYF; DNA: TGTGCCAGCAGCCAGGGACAGAGTGACATTCAGTACTTC
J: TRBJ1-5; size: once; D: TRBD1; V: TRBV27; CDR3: CASSSHYRGFPQPQHF; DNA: TGTGCCAGCAGTTCCCACTACAGGGGGTTCCCTCAGCCCCAGCATTTT
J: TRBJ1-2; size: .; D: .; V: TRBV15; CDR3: CATSRDQGGVNYGYTF; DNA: TGTGCCACCAGCAGAGATCAAGGGGGAGTTAACTATGGCTACACCTTC
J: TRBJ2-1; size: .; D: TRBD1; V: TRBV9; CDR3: CASSPRGDRAINEQFF; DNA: TGTGCCAGCAGCCCCCGCGGGGACAGGGCCATCAATGAGCAGTTCTTC
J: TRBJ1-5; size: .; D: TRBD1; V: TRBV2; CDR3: CASHLGQGQPQHF; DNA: TGTGCCAGCCATCTAGGACAGGGTCAGCCCCAGCATTTT
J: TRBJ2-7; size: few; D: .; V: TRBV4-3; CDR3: CASSQEGAGEGYEQYF; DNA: TGCGCCAGCAGCCAAGAGGGGGCAGGGGAAGGCTACGAGCAGTACTTC
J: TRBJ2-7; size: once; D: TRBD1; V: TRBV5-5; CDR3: CASSLSGTDLYEQYF; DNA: TGTGCCAGCAGCTTGTCCGGGACAGACCTCTACGAGCAGTACTTC
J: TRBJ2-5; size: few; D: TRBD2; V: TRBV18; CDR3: CASSPSTSGTNPYF; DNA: TGTGCCAGCTCACCGTCTACTAGCGGGACGAATCCGTACTTC
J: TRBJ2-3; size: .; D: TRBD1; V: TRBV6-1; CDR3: CASSERAGGATDTQYF; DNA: TGTGCCAGCAGTGAAAGGGCAGGGGGCGCAACAGATACGCAGTATTTT
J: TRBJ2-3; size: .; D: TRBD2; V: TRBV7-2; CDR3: CASSLRVGGPQTDTQYF; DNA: TGTGCCAGCAGCTTAAGGGTGGGAGGGCCTCAAACAGATACGCAGTATTTT
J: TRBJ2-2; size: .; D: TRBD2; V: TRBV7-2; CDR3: CASSSSGTSDHTGELFF; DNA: TGTGCCAGCAGCTCCTCCGGGACTAGCGACCACACCGGGGAGCTGTTTTTT
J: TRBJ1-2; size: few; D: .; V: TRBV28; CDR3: CASSLSRGTLYGYTF; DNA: TGTGCCAGCAGTTTATCCAGGGGTACCTTATATGGCTACACCTTC
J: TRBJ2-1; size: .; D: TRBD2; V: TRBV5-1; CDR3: CASRMSGGPENEQFF; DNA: TGCGCCAGCAGGATGTCGGGAGGCCCTGAAAATGAGCAGTTCTTC
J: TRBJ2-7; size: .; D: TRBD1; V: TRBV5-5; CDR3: CASSTPGTGREQYF; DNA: TGTGCCAGTTCGACCCCCGGGACAGGGCGCGAGCAGTACTTC
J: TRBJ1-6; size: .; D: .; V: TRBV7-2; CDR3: CASSAGPLPPLHF; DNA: TGTGCCAGCAGCGCGGGTCCCCTTCCACCCCTCCACTTT